This T cell receptor beta chain was captured in a study of blood T cell repertoires in COVID-19 (dated by TCRdb to the early 2020s). Regarding the research as a whole: Collaborator samples came from the United States, Italy and Spain and covered acute and convalescent phases of COVID-19. A de-identified subject ID, COVID-19 status, age in years and sex were almost always included in the sample metadata. Where available, HLA class I and class II types were obtained from metadata supplied by the sample provider rather than from assay-based typing. The repertoires were released in a freely available public database meant as a resource for research on the immune response to SARS-CoV-2. Samples came from the ongoing ImmuneRACE study (first 160 participants) plus 1,254 subjects from 6 global collaborators. The material from the prospective study consisted of cDNA or gDNA derived from T cells, B-cell-depleted T cells, or PBMCs. The dataset comprised deeply sampled blood TCRbeta repertoires from subjects exposed to, actively infected with, or recovered from COVID-19.

At one collaborating source in Seattle, patients were enrolled during active infection and were followed longitudinally through the course of disease. Collaborating institutions collected whole blood in K2EDTA tubes following their own protocols. For TCRbeta analysis, collaborators shipped samples as frozen whole blood, isolated PBMCs, or DNA extracted from either of those sample types. V and J lose 3 bases and 4 bases, and a span of 7 bases separates them. The CDR3 starts with the cysteine, ends with the phenylalanine, and has 14 residues. The read is trimmed to its CDR3 DNA, 42 bases read in frame from base 1. CDR1 and CDR2 are read off the germline V gene (reference sequence) as WNHNN and SYGVQD. General conclusions and limits of the study: The amount of clinical and demographic metadata varied by source and participant and was provided uncurated.

The table lists this clone with a count of one. Its antigen target is currently unknown. No much larger clone exists at a distance of one base, and base qualities are not known. TCRbeta CDR3 regions were amplified from genomic DNA using the immunoSEQ Assay, a bias-controlled multiplex PCR. The original methods were these. The number of nucleated cells in each sample was estimated from the amplification of reference gene primers within the assay. To quantify the absolute abundance of each unique TCRbeta CDR3 rearrangement, sequence reads were collapsed and filtered. Productive Simpson clonality was computed per sample as the square root of Simpson's diversity index over productive rearrangements. As stored in TCRdb, this immuneACCESS dataset retains in-frame rearrangements with V and J assigned. A fraction of the clones does not appear; measured against another copy, unresolved V genes explain less than half of the discrepancy, and the remainder lacks a known reason. The V and J calls and clone size are taken from that table; D and trimming were inferred from the DNA. Across this sample there are under 400,000 clones, with around nine tenths seen only once. Together, the top ten hold less than 5% of the sample.

The source is an older woman with COVID-19, enrolled during active disease. Input material: peripheral blood. The chain joins TRBV10-1 to TRBJ1-6; TRBD1 is possibly the D segment (6 matching bases). The encoded CDR3 is CASSEGGYNSPLHF. The DNA reads as follows: TGCGCCAGCAGTGAAGGGGGTTATAATTCACCCCTCCACTTT.